Shown below are 27 T cell receptor beta chains from a single sample sequenced in a study of blood T cells in healthy people across ages. For the second PCR, which ran for 7 to 11 cycles, a sample-barcoded 5' primer and a J-beta primer mix were used. A single record per CDR3 protein comes from TCRdb applying MiXCR to the 5' RACE reads. The table lists hundreds of thousands of distinct CDR3 sequences, roughly 64% of them singletons. The specimen sequenced was blood. The origin of the receptors is a man aged 25 to 40 in good health.

J is TRBJ2-5 and V is TRBV6-5, with TRBD2 matching 7 bases. With 8 bases clipped from V and 1 base from J, the junction kept 10 bases outside the gene matches. The CDR3 sequence is 15 residues long. Germline values: CDR1 MNHEY, CDR2 SVGAGI. This CDR3 is CASGEGARGQETQYF. For the CDR3, the DNA is TGTGCCAGCGGGGAGGGCGCGAGAGGCCAAGAGACCCAGTACTTC.

The gene calls are TRBV20-1 and TRBJ2-1; D may correspond to TRBD1 or TRBD2 (5 bases each). The CDR3 covers 16 residues. Deletions cut 3 bases from V and 6 bases from J, with 21 bases between. Per germline, CDR1 DFQATT and CDR2 SNEGSKA (reference sequence). CDR3 protein: CSARAFERGEGNEQFF. DNA for the CDR3: TGCAGTGCTAGGGCCTTCGAAAGGGGAGAGGGCAATGAGCAGTTCTTC.

The V call is TRBV7-2, the J call TRBJ1-1; 10 nucleotides align to TRBD1. Looked up from germline, CDR1 is SGHTA and CDR2 is FQGNSA. The ends lost 4 bases at V and 5 bases at J; junction bases unmatched: 4. The CDR3 contains 14 residues. Here the CDR3 reads CASSSTGGRTEAFF. CDR3 nucleotide sequence: TGTGCCAGCAGCTCGACAGGGGGCAGGACTGAAGCTTTCTTT.

The rearrangement joins TRBV20-1 to TRBJ2-6; D could derive from TRBD1 or TRBD2 (5 bases each). Trimming removed 5 bases from V and 18 bases from J, with 17 bases in between. The CDR3 totals 11 residues. In germline, CDR1 is DFQATT, CDR2 SNEGSKA (reference sequence). CDR3 region: CSAATVSGRTF. CDR3 in DNA: TGCAGTGCTGCGACCGTCTCGGGGCGGACTTTC.

This clonotype was counted only a few times. The CDR3: CSARMDSSYEQYF. CDR3 DNA: TGCAGTGCTAGGATGGACAGCTCCTACGAGCAGTACTTC. The chain uses TRBV20-1 and TRBJ2-7; D might be TRBD1 (6 bases). Germline V gene sequence: CDR1 DFQATT, CDR2 SNEGSKA (reference sequence). The CDR3 is made up of 13 amino acids. The V and J ends lost 3 bases and 0 bases respectively, with 9 bases between them.

V and J are TRBV20-1 and TRBJ2-7; TRBD2 aligns across 8 bases. V gave up 5 bases and J gave up 0 bases; unmatched junction bases: 15. The CDR3 totals 17 residues. Germline V gives CDR1 DFQATT, CDR2 SNEGSKA (reference sequence). The CDR3 is CSAGAPGTSGVSYEQYF. The DNA for the CDR3 is TGCAGTGCTGGTGCCCCCGGAACTAGCGGCGTCTCCTACGAGCAGTACTTC.

The J gene is TRBJ2-4, the V gene TRBV20-1, with D perhaps TRBD2 (6 bases). TRBJ2-7 matches the DNA end more closely, so the J call is doubtful. This CDR3 is 16 amino acids long. Looked up from germline, CDR1 is DFQATT and CDR2 is SNEGSKA (reference sequence). The CDR3 reads CSALGGGSGLNYEQYF. CDR3 in DNA: TGCAGTGCTCTGGGTGGGGGTAGCGGACTTAATTACGAGCAGTACTTC.

Only a few counts were recorded for this clonotype. The DNA of the CDR3 is TGCAGTGCTAGAGATAGAGACTATGGCTACACCTTC. It codes for CSARDRDYGYTF. J is TRBJ1-2 and V is TRBV20-1; D unresolved. Trimming stripped 0 bases from V and 3 bases from J, with 5 bases between. The CDR3 totals 12 residues. CDR1 is DFQATT and CDR2 is SNEGSKA in the germline V gene (reference sequence).

The V call is TRBV20-1, the J call TRBJ2-5, with a weak D call TRBD2 (6 bases). Germline V gene data show CDR1 as DFQATT and CDR2 as SNEGSKA (reference sequence). CDR3 length: 12 amino acids. The V and J ends lost 8 bases and 11 bases respectively, with 21 bases between them. The CDR3 coding sequence is TGCAGTTGCGGGACTGTTTTTGGTGAGCAGTACTTC. Translating it yields CSCGTVFGEQYF.

This CDR3 is CASRRNNRVINTIYF. CDR3 sequence (DNA): TGTGCCAGCAGACGAAATAACAGGGTCATAAACACCATATATTTT. The chain employs TRBV28 and TRBJ1-3; D may be TRBD1 (6 bases). Germline-derived CDR1 and CDR2 are MDHEN and SYDVKM. Trimming removed 6 bases at V and 6 bases at J, with 18 bases between. The CDR3 is 15 residues long.

The chain joins TRBV11-2 to TRBJ2-3, with D tentatively TRBD2 (5 bases). Trimming removed 5 bases at V and 2 bases at J, with 14 bases between. Germline V CDR1 and CDR2: SGHAT, FQNNGV. This CDR3 region has 15 residues. The CDR3: CASSRASGNTDTQYF. CDR3 DNA: TGTGCCAGCAGCCGTGCATCGGGAAACACAGATACGCAGTATTTT. Combining the CDR3 with reference TRBV11-2 and TRBJ2-3 gives the whole variable domain EAGVAQSPRYKIIEKRQSVAFWCNPISGHATLYWYQQILGQGPKLLIQFQNNGVVDDSQLPKDRFSAERLKGVDSTLKIQPAKLEDSAVYLCASSRASGNTDTQYFGPGTRLTVL.

This clonotype was detected ten times or more. The chain has TRBV4-3 and TRBJ2-1; possible D gene TRBD2, 6 bases. V dropped 1 base and J dropped 5 bases, with 15 bases sitting between them. Germline loops: CDR1 LGHNA, CDR2 YSLEER. CDR3 length equals 16 residues. CDR3 nucleotides: TGCGCCAGCAGCCAAGGTATATGGCGGGGTCACAATGAGCAGTTCTTC. This gives the protein CASSQGIWRGHNEQFF.

The genes are TRBV7-9 and TRBJ2-4, with a tentative D call TRBD1 (6 bases). The CDR3 is made up of 15 amino acids. Germline V gene lookup returns CDR1 SEHNR and CDR2 FQNEAQ (reference sequence). Trimming shortened V by 4 bases and J by 13 bases, and 23 bases separated the two germline ends. The CDR3 nucleotides read TGTGCCAGCAGCTCCCCCCAAATACAGGGAAAGGAGCAGTACTTC. Its protein is CASSSPQIQGKEQYF.

With respect to this clonotype: One junction end does not reproduce the germline sequence, and a read error may be involved. The chain uses TRBV10-2 and TRBJ2-1, with D tentatively TRBD2 (5 bases). CDR1 is WSHSY and CDR2 is SAAADI in the germline V gene. This CDR3 region has 15 residues. In DNA, the CDR3 is TGCGCCAGCATCCCCCCGGGGAGCTCCTACAGTGAGCAGTTCTTC. Protein sequence: CASIPPGSSYSEQFF.

The rearrangement uses TRBV7-8 and TRBJ2-4, with TRBD1 matching 10 bases. The J call may be wrong; the DNA end is better matched by TRBJ2-7. CDR1 SGHVS and CDR2 FQNEAQ come from the germline V gene. The CDR3 is 15 amino acids. The CDR3 coding sequence is TGTGCCAGCAGCATAGGGACAGGGGTTTCTCACGAGCAGTACTTC. Its translation: CASSIGTGVSHEQYF.

The chain joins TRBV7-9 to TRBJ1-4, with D possibly being TRBD1 (6 bases). Near its end, the DNA agrees better with TRBJ2-2, so the J call may be wrong. Looked up from germline, CDR1 is SEHNR and CDR2 is FQNEAQ (reference sequence). The CDR3 has 11 amino acids. The CDR3 DNA reads as TGTGCCAGCAGAGGGGACAGGGAGCTGTTTTTT. Translated: CASRGDRELFF.

V is TRBV7-8 and J is TRBJ2-1; possibly TRBD1 or TRBD2 for D (6 bases each). The end of the DNA is better explained by TRBJ2-7, so the J call may be wrong. Looked up from germline, CDR1 is SGHVS and CDR2 is FQNEAQ. There are 17 residues in the CDR3. This CDR3 is CASSSLGGGGTRDEQYF. The CDR3 DNA reads as TGTGCCAGCAGCTCCCTAGGGGGTGGCGGGACGAGAGACGAGCAGTACTTC.

The rearrangement joins TRBV20-1 to TRBJ2-4, with 9 bases lining up with TRBD2. The V segment lost 6 bases and the J segment 7 bases; nucleotides outside the gene matches: 10. CDR3 length equals 14 residues. Germline V gene sequence: CDR1 DFQATT, CDR2 SNEGSKA (reference sequence). The CDR3 sequence is CSAQEESGRNIQYF. CDR3 DNA: TGCAGTGCCCAAGAGGAAAGCGGGAGGAACATTCAGTACTTC.

The chain links TRBV24-1 to TRBJ1-5; TRBD1 might be the D (6 bases). The CDR3 spans 16 residues. Germline V gene lookup returns CDR1 KGHDR and CDR2 SFDVKD. Trimming took 5 bases from V and 4 from J, leaving 17 bases between them. CDR3 sequence (DNA): TGTGCCACCAGTGGGGGGCTCACGAGGAGGAATCAGCCCCAGCATTTT. Translated, it gives CATSGGLTRRNQPQHF.

V gene TRBV7-2 combines with J gene TRBJ2-3; possible D gene TRBD2, 6 bases. V was trimmed by 2 bases and J by 5 bases, leaving 14 bases between them. Germline V lookup: CDR1 SGHTA, CDR2 FQGNSA. The CDR3 loop spans 15 amino acids. The CDR3 DNA sequence: TGTGCCAGCAGCTTATTTGGGGGGTATTTAGATACGCAGTATTTT. Amino acids: CASSLFGGYLDTQYF.

This clonotype has just a few counts. V is TRBV28 and J is TRBJ2-7; TRBD2 aligns across 15 bases. This CDR3 is built from 15 residues. V shed 5 bases, J shed 4 bases, and the junction held 3 bases outside the gene matches. Germline CDR1 MDHEN, CDR2 SYDVKM. Written as DNA, the CDR3 is TGTGCCAGCAGTCCCGGGACTAGCGGGAGGTACGAGCAGTACTTC. As protein: CASSPGTSGRYEQYF.

The V and J genes are TRBV5-1 and TRBJ1-2; D may be TRBD1 (5 bases). This CDR3 comprises 14 residues. V lost 0 bases to trimming and J lost 2 bases, with 8 bases between them. Germline CDR1 and CDR2: SGHRS and YFSETQ. CDR3 in DNA: TGCGCCAGCAGCTTGGGACAGCGAAACTATGGCTACACCTTC. Translation: CASSLGQRNYGYTF.

The chain employs TRBV6-1 and TRBJ2-7; 9 bases align to TRBD1. The V segment lost 6 bases and the J segment 5 bases; nucleotides outside the gene matches: 14. The germline gives CDR1 MNHNS, CDR2 SASEGT. CDR3 length: 16 residues. The CDR3 region is CASSAPWGQGHHEQYF. Written as DNA, the CDR3 is TGTGCCAGCAGCGCACCTTGGGGACAGGGTCACCACGAGCAGTACTTC.

The V call is TRBV5-1, the J call TRBJ2-1; weak D call: TRBD1 (6 bases). The V end lost 0 bases, the J end lost 11 bases, and 21 bases lay between the germline ends. The germline V gene encodes CDR1 SGHRS and CDR2 YFSETQ. This CDR3 comprises 16 residues. CDR3 nucleotide sequence: TGCGCCAGCAGCTTGGAAGCAGGGGATCCCAATTTTCAGCAGTTCTTC. Its protein is CASSLEAGDPNFQQFF.

This clonotype was seen a few times. CDR3 sequence (DNA): TGCAGTGCTAGCCCGCTCCGGGCGATCGCCACAGATACGCAGTATTTT. Protein product: CSASPLRAIATDTQYF. The J gene is TRBJ2-3, the V gene TRBV20-1; D is uncertain. The V gene's germline CDR1 is DFQATT and CDR2 SNEGSKA (reference sequence). This CDR3 has 16 residues. Trimming shortened V by 3 bases and J by 2 bases, and 18 bases separated the two germline ends.

The chain links TRBV7-2 to TRBJ1-2; D remains unclear. CDR1 is SGHTA and CDR2 is FQGNSA in the germline V gene. Trimming stripped 5 bases from V and 6 bases from J, with 16 bases between. This CDR3 has 14 amino acids. In DNA form, the CDR3 reads TGTGCCAGCAGCCCGAGTCCAGAGACCGATGGCTACACCTTC. Its protein product is CASSPSPETDGYTF.

This clonotype appeared many times. The chain uses TRBV21-1 and TRBJ2-7; the D call of TRBD1 is as the table states it, not checked on the DNA. TRBV21-1 is labeled a pseudogene. The CDR3 is 16 amino acids. CDR3 protein: CASSKERGQATYEQYF. For the CDR3, the DNA is TGTGCCAGCAGCAAAGAGCGGGGACAGGCGACCTACGAGCAGTACTTC.